The 28 T cell receptor beta chains presented below share a single source sample, sequenced in a study of blood T cell repertoires in COVID-19. Here immunoSEQ multiplex PCR was the method, and the copy in TCRdb shows in-frame clones only, minus some. The sample contains 410,000 or so clones, around nine tenths of which appear only once. Source material: peripheral blood. All receptors derive from a woman in her thirties or forties with COVID-19, enrolled during active disease.

V and J are TRBV5-1 and TRBJ2-7; 11 nucleotides agree with TRBD2. J lost 4 bases, V lost 4 bases, and 7 bases had no gene match. Germline V gives CDR1 SGHRS, CDR2 YFSETQ. This CDR3 spans 15 amino acids. This CDR3 reads CASSLTGTSGYEQYF. The CDR3 region has the DNA TGCGCCAGCAGCCTAACCGGGACTAGCGGATACGAGCAGTACTTC.

The rearrangement links TRBV6-1 to TRBJ2-7; tentatively, D is TRBD2 (5 bases). Trimming pared 2 bases from V and 7 bases from J, leaving 6 bases between. Germline CDR1 MNHNS, CDR2 SASEGT. The CDR3 length is 11 residues. CDR3 residues: CASSEWREQYF. In DNA form, the CDR3 reads TGTGCCAGCAGTGAATGGAGGGAGCAGTACTTC.

This chain connects TRBV19 to TRBJ2-1; TRBD2 matches at 9 bases. CDR3 length equals 18 residues. Losses at the gene ends were 3 bases for V and 9 bases for J; bases not matched to a gene: 18. Germline-derived CDR1 and CDR2 are LNHDA and SQIVND (reference sequence). The CDR3 spells CASSIPRDRRGGSLEQFF. Here the CDR3 DNA reads TGTGCCAGTAGTATCCCCCGGGATAGGCGGGGGGGCAGTCTTGAGCAGTTCTTC.

J is TRBJ1-2 and V is TRBV5-1; D is unclear. The V end was cut by 3 bases, the J end by 4 bases, with 10 bases between. Germline V gene sequence: CDR1 SGHRS, CDR2 YFSETQ. The CDR3 has 13 amino acids. The CDR3 bases are TGCGCCAGCAGCTACATGGTTGGCTATGGCTACACCTTC. This translates into CASSYMVGYGYTF.

The V and J genes are TRBV12-3 or TRBV12-4 and TRBJ2-5, with D perhaps matching TRBD2 (6 bases). This CDR3 comprises 13 residues. V was clipped by 5 bases and J by 5 bases, with 12 bases between them. The CDR3 sequence: CASSPGRGETQYF. The CDR3 coding sequence is TGTGCCAGCAGTCCGGGTCGGGGGGAGACCCAGTACTTC.

V is TRBV5-1 and J is TRBJ1-4; a weak D match, TRBD1 (6 bases). The CDR3 loop spans 15 amino acids. The germline V gene has CDR1 SGHRS and CDR2 YFSETQ. V was clipped by 1 base and J by 7 bases, with 14 bases between them. The CDR3: CASSLSGGRGEKLFF. As DNA, the CDR3 is TGCGCCAGCAGCTTGAGCGGGGGGCGAGGTGAAAAACTGTTTTTT.

The V and J genes are TRBV16 and TRBJ1-4; D is undetermined. In germline, CDR1 is KGHSY, CDR2 FQNENV. V shed 4 bases and J shed 0 bases, with 9 bases lying between them. This CDR3 spans 15 amino acids. DNA for the CDR3: TGTGCCAGCAGCCTCCTCGTCGCAACTAATGAAAAACTGTTTTTT. Its protein product is CASSLLVATNEKLFF.

The chain has TRBV19 and TRBJ1-6; D is unresolved. CDR1 is LNHDA, CDR2 SQIVND, per germline (reference sequence). CDR3 length equals 14 residues. Trimming stripped 5 bases from V and 7 bases from J, with 12 bases between. CDR3 loop: CASSPAILNSPLHF. Here the CDR3 DNA reads TGTGCCAGTAGTCCCGCTATCTTGAATTCACCCCTCCACTTT.

The V gene is TRBV28, the J gene TRBJ1-6; TRBD1 matches at 8 bases. Losses at the gene ends were 10 bases for V and 9 bases for J; bases not matched to a gene: 14. The CDR3 length is 15 residues. In germline, CDR1 is MDHEN, CDR2 SYDVKM. This chain's CDR3 is CAIFPSGTGRSPLHF. Here the CDR3 DNA reads TGTGCCATCTTCCCCTCCGGGACAGGTCGTTCACCCCTCCACTTT.

The chain recombines TRBV12-5 with TRBJ2-7; D call uncertain. The CDR3 consists of 13 residues. V shed 0 bases and J shed 3 bases, with 6 bases lying between them. Germline CDR1 and CDR2: LGHNT and FRNRAP. The CDR3 is CASGLVSSYEQYF. In nucleotides, the CDR3 is TGTGCTAGTGGTTTGGTATCGAGCTACGAGCAGTACTTC.

The chain joins TRBV7-2 to TRBJ1-5; 8 nucleotides match TRBD1. The CDR3 spans 17 residues. The J segment lost 1 base and the V segment lost 5 bases, leaving 10 bases of the junction unmatched. CDR1 and CDR2 from the germline V gene are SGHTA and FQGNSA. Here the CDR3 reads CASSRTGGSMSNQPQHF. DNA for the CDR3: TGTGCCAGCAGCCGCACAGGGGGAAGTATGAGCAATCAGCCCCAGCATTTT.

As regards this clone: Other DNA variants within this sample encode the same CDR3. The chain combines TRBV4-1 with TRBJ1-2; unclear D gene. Between the trimmed V and J ends, which lost 1 base and 5 bases, there was a span of 8 bases. The CDR3 consists of 13 residues. CDR1 and CDR2 from the germline V gene are MGHRA and YSYEKL. This chain's CDR3 is CASSQVAGYGYTF. DNA of the CDR3: TGCGCCAGCAGCCAAGTCGCGGGATATGGCTACACCTTC.

This chain joins TRBV27 and TRBJ2-2; no reliable D call. In germline, CDR1 is MNHEY, CDR2 SMNVEV (reference sequence). Deletions cut 4 bases from V and 4 bases from J, with 4 bases between. This CDR3 has 12 residues. DNA for the CDR3: TGTGCCAGCAGTTCCTCCACCGGGGAGCTGTTTTTT. This encodes CASSSSTGELFF.

This chain joins TRBV7-3 and TRBJ1-2, with 7 positions matching TRBD1. This CDR3 spans 15 amino acids. Germline V gene lookup returns CDR1 SGHTA and CDR2 FQGTGA. V was pared by 5 bases and J by 8 bases, with 14 bases of the junction left unmatched. CDR3 in DNA: TGTGCCAGCAGCGAAAGGGGCGACAGGGTGGGCGGCTACACCTTC. It codes for CASSERGDRVGGYTF.

V gene TRBV2 combines with J gene TRBJ1-5; a possible D gene is TRBD1 (6 bases). This CDR3 has 13 residues. CDR1 SNHLY and CDR2 FYNNEI come from the germline V gene. The V gene lost 5 bases and the J gene lost 3 bases, with 8 bases spanning the gap. The chain's CDR3 is CASSQGFNQPQHF. For the CDR3, the DNA is TGTGCCAGCAGTCAGGGGTTCAATCAGCCCCAGCATTTT.

V gene TRBV6-5 combines with J gene TRBJ2-5; perhaps TRBD2 as D (6 bases). V was clipped by 2 bases and J by 5 bases, with 15 bases between them. CDR3 length equals 15 residues. From germline, CDR1 is MNHEY and CDR2 SVGAGI. CDR3 in DNA: TGTGCCAGCAGTTACCCCGCCGGGGCGGGGGAGACCCAGTACTTC. Amino acids: CASSYPAGAGETQYF.

The J gene is TRBJ1-5, the V gene TRBV24-1; 9 bases align to TRBD1. CDR1 and CDR2 from the germline V gene are KGHDR and SFDVKD. Trimming cost V 5 bases and J 6 bases; bases outside gene matches: 7. The CDR3 runs 15 residues. The CDR3 spells CATSGSQGAGQPQHF. The CDR3 bases are TGTGCCACCAGTGGATCACAGGGGGCAGGTCAGCCCCAGCATTTT.

This chain joins TRBV4-3 and TRBJ1-5; no firm D call. Germline values: CDR1 LGHNA, CDR2 YSLEER. This CDR3 comprises 15 residues. The V gene lost 0 bases and the J gene lost 8 bases, with 14 bases spanning the gap. CDR3: CASSQEDGVGEPQHF. CDR3 coding DNA: TGCGCCAGCAGCCAAGAAGACGGGGTCGGGGAGCCCCAGCATTTT.

The V call is TRBV30, the J call TRBJ2-2; 9 bases line up with TRBD2. V lost 2 bases to trimming and J lost 5 bases; unmatched junction nucleotides: 6. The CDR3 extends over 15 amino acids. Germline lookup yields CDR1 GTSNPN and CDR2 SVGIG (reference sequence). CDR3 region: CAWSSLAGRTGELFF. The CDR3 nucleotides read TGTGCCTGGAGTAGCCTAGCGGGGAGGACCGGGGAGCTGTTTTTT. Full variable domain (missing parts from reference TRBV30 and TRBJ2-2): SQTIHQWPATLVQPVGSPLSLECTVEGTSNPNLYWYRQAAGRGLQLLFYSVGIGQISSEVPQNLSASRPQDRQFILSSKKLLLSDSGFYLCAWSSLAGRTGELFFGEGSRLTVL.

This chain uses TRBV25-1 with TRBJ1-6, with 11 positions matching TRBD1. Germline assignment: CDR1 MGHDK and CDR2 SYGVNS. This CDR3 spans 13 amino acids. V lost 7 bases to trimming and J lost 9 bases; unmatched junction nucleotides: 2. The CDR3 loop reads CASNGQGASPLHF. In DNA form, the CDR3 reads TGTGCCAGCAACGGACAGGGGGCTTCACCCCTCCACTTT.

The chain links TRBV13 to TRBJ2-3, with 13 bases identical to TRBD2. The CDR3 totals 15 residues. From germline, CDR1 is PRHDT and CDR2 FYEKMQ (reference sequence). The J segment lost 4 bases and the V segment lost 3 bases, leaving 1 base of the junction unmatched. The CDR3 is CASSLGLAGPDTQYF. CDR3 sequence (DNA): TGTGCCAGCAGCTTGGGACTAGCGGGGCCAGATACGCAGTATTTT.

V is TRBV28 and J is TRBJ2-7; 10 bases align to TRBD1. The trim removed 5 bases at V and 3 bases at J, leaving 10 bases unmatched. The CDR3 runs to 16 residues. Germline assignment: CDR1 MDHEN and CDR2 SYDVKM. For the CDR3, the DNA is TGTGCCAGCAGTCCCCGGTTGTGGGACAGGGGCTACGAGCAGTACTTC. Its protein is CASSPRLWDRGYEQYF.

V gene TRBV7-2 combines with J gene TRBJ1-2; D is uncertain. Germline CDR1 SGHTA, CDR2 FQGNSA. Deletions cut 5 bases from V and 5 bases from J, with 12 bases between. The CDR3 runs to 13 residues. CDR3 sequence reads: CASSLSSGYGYTF. The CDR3 nucleotides read TGTGCCAGCAGCCTGAGCAGCGGTTATGGCTACACCTTC.

Comments on this clone: Compared with germline, one end of the junction differs, possibly owing to a read error. The chain employs TRBV18 and TRBJ2-1; tentative D call: TRBD2 (6 bases). Germline CDR1 and CDR2: KGHSH and LQKENI. The CDR3 has 15 residues. CDR3 DNA sequence: TGTGCCAGCTCGCCACTTAGGGGAGGTGGCGATGAGCAGTTCTTC. It translates to CASSPLRGGGDEQFF.

This clone was recorded once. J is TRBJ1-4 and V is TRBV7-2; 9 bases match TRBD1. The CDR3 covers 17 residues. Per germline, CDR1 SGHTA and CDR2 FQGNSA. With 5 bases clipped from V and 7 bases from J, the junction kept 14 bases outside the gene matches. DNA of the CDR3: TGTGCCAGCAGCCGTGCAGATTACAGGGGGCCAGGTGAAAAACTGTTTTTT. This sequence encodes CASSRADYRGPGEKLFF.

The rearrangement links TRBV6-2 or TRBV6-3 to TRBJ2-3; TRBD1 matches at 10 bases. Germline V gene sequence: CDR1 MNHEY, CDR2 SVGEGT. Germline trimming cut 6 bases from V and 5 bases from J; bases unmatched to any gene: 5. The CDR3 consists of 14 residues. The CDR3 nucleotides read TGTGCCAGCAGCTCGACAGGGGGCAGAGATACGCAGTATTTT. Its translation is CASSSTGGRDTQYF.

This sequence joins TRBV5-1 and TRBJ2-1, with a possible D match to TRBD2 (5 bases). CDR3 length: 15 residues. Trimming shortened V by 5 bases and J by 0 bases, and 12 bases separated the two germline ends. Germline V lookup: CDR1 SGHRS, CDR2 YFSETQ. CDR3 loop: CASRFGDSSYNEQFF. The CDR3 DNA reads TGCGCCAGCAGATTCGGGGATAGCTCCTACAATGAGCAGTTCTTC.

In this sample, this clone turned up a few times. This chain connects TRBV18 to TRBJ2-5; TRBD2 might be the D (5 bases). V shed 6 bases and J shed 5 bases, with 10 bases lying between them. The length of the CDR3 is 12 residues. Germline CDR1 reads KGHSH; CDR2 reads LQKENI. CDR3 amino acids: CASSNTGETQYF. The CDR3 bases are TGTGCCAGCTCTAATACGGGGGAGACCCAGTACTTC.